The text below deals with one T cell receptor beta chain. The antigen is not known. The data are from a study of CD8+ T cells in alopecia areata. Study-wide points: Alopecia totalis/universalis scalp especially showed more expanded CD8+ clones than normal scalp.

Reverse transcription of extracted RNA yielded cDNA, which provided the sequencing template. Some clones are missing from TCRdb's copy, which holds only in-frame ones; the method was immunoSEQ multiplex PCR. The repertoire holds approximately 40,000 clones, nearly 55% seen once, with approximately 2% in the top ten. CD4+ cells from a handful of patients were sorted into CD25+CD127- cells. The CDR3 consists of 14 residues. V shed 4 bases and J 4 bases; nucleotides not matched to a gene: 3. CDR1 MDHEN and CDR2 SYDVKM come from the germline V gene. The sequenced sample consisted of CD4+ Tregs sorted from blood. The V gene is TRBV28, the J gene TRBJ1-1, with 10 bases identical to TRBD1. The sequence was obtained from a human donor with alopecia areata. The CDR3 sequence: CASSSGQGVTEAFF. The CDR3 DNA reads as TGTGCCAGCAGTTCCGGACAGGGGGTCACTGAAGCTTTCTTT.